The 30 T cell receptor beta chains presented below share a single source sample, sequenced in a study of cytomegalovirus exposure and HLA in healthy donors. Primers: 60 Vbeta forward and 13 Jbeta reverse. Using immunoSEQ multiplex PCR, the repertoire was profiled, and TCRdb retains in-frame clones only, with some absent. The data show roughly 80,000 clones, with about three quarters seen just once and around 10% held by the top ten. What was sequenced was PBMCs. These receptors came from a male donor in good health and CMV-seropositive.

The V and J genes are TRBV5-1 and TRBJ2-4; maybe TRBD1 (5 bases). The CDR3 loop spans 18 amino acids. Germline V gives CDR1 SGHRS, CDR2 YFSETQ. Trimming took 0 bases from V and 0 from J, leaving 16 bases between them. The CDR3 reads CASSLDFGATLAKNIQYF. The CDR3 nucleotides read TGCGCCAGCAGCTTGGATTTTGGGGCTACACTAGCCAAAAACATTCAGTACTTC.

For this clone: No conserved phenylalanine or tryptophan ends this CDR3, so it is likely a read error. The chain carries TRBV19 and TRBJ1-2; D gene uncertain. CDR1 and CDR2 from the germline V gene are LNHDA and SQIVND (reference sequence). The CDR3 consists of 14 residues. V shed 3 bases and J shed 0 bases, with 8 bases lying between them. The CDR3 sequence is CASSIAETNYGYTL. The CDR3 DNA is TGTGCCAGTAGTATCGCGGAAACTAACTATGGCTACACCCTC.

The chain recombines TRBV18 with TRBJ2-1; TRBD1 matches at 11 bases. From germline, CDR1 is KGHSH and CDR2 LQKENI. This CDR3 region has 15 residues. V lost 3 bases to trimming and J lost 8 bases; unmatched junction nucleotides: 6. The CDR3: CASSPGQGVYDEQFF. In DNA, the CDR3 is TGTGCCAGCTCACCGGGACAGGGGGTTTACGATGAGCAGTTCTTC.

This clone appeared a few times. The chain couples TRBV19 to TRBJ2-2, with 9 positions matching TRBD1. V was clipped by 10 bases and J by 7 bases; unmatched bases: 10. Germline V CDR1 and CDR2: LNHDA, SQIVND (reference sequence). There are 14 residues in the CDR3. This CDR3 is CATINRGRGGELFF. CDR3 in DNA: TGTGCCACCATCAACAGGGGGCGAGGCGGGGAGCTGTTTTTT.

The chain combines TRBV15 with TRBJ1-6; D is undetermined. The CDR3 contains 17 residues. Between the trimmed V and J ends, which lost 0 bases and 5 bases, there was a span of 14 bases. CDR1 and CDR2 from the germline V gene are LNHNV and YYDKDF (reference sequence). The CDR3 DNA sequence: TGTGCCACCAGCAGAGATCACCCCCTCGGGAATAATTCACCCCTCCACTTT. It encodes CATSRDHPLGNNSPLHF.

This rearrangement joins TRBV5-4 to TRBJ2-3, with TRBD2 matching 8 bases. The CDR3 runs to 16 residues. After removal of 1 base from V and 4 bases from J, the junction contained 8 bases not matched to a gene. CDR1 is SGHNT, CDR2 YYREEE, per germline (reference sequence). The CDR3 reads CASSLKLAESSDTQYF. The CDR3 bases are TGTGCCAGCAGCTTGAAACTAGCGGAATCCTCAGATACGCAGTATTTT.

The chain is built from TRBV7-3 and TRBJ2-5; a weak D match, TRBD2 (5 bases). The CDR3 is 14 residues long. Germline CDR1 reads SGHTA; CDR2 reads FQGTGA. The ends were cut back, 5 bases at V and 5 bases at J, with 15 bases in the middle. CDR3 in amino acids: CASSPFGRRETQYF. The DNA for the CDR3 is TGTGCCAGCAGCCCCTTTGGTAGGAGGGAGACCCAGTACTTC.

The chain recombines TRBV2 with TRBJ1-5; D call uncertain. In germline, CDR1 is SNHLY, CDR2 FYNNEI. The CDR3 has 15 amino acids. V dropped 2 bases and J dropped 3 bases, with 11 bases sitting between them. CDR3 bases: TGTGCCAGCAGTGAAATGGGAGCCCCCAATCAGCCCCAGCATTTT. It is translated as CASSEMGAPNQPQHF.

This clone was recorded once. The chain uses TRBV7-7 and TRBJ2-2; D may be TRBD2 (5 bases). The V and J ends lost 5 bases and 0 bases respectively, with 10 bases between them. The CDR3 loop spans 15 amino acids. Germline-derived CDR1 and CDR2 are SSHAT and FNYEAQ (reference sequence). CDR3 sequence: CASSPSGTNTGELFF. The CDR3 DNA sequence: TGTGCCAGCAGCCCAAGCGGAACGAACACCGGGGAGCTGTTTTTT.

There are a few counts of this clone. The same CDR3 also results from other DNA sequences found in this sample. This rearrangement joins TRBV15 to TRBJ2-2; no reliable D call. CDR1 LNHNV and CDR2 YYDKDF come from the germline V gene (reference sequence). This CDR3 spans 13 amino acids. The ends were cut back, 0 bases at V and 7 bases at J, with 6 bases in the middle. The CDR3 spells CATSRDRVGELFF. DNA of the CDR3: TGTGCCACCAGCAGAGATCGGGTCGGGGAGCTGTTTTTT.

The rearrangement joins TRBV14 to TRBJ2-3, with D tentatively TRBD2 (5 bases). CDR1 and CDR2 (germline): SGHDN, FVKESK. CDR3 size: 13 residues. V shed 8 bases and J shed 2 bases, with 11 bases lying between them. The CDR3 region is CASSREDTDTQYF. In nucleotides, the CDR3 is TGTGCCAGCTCGAGGGAAGACACAGATACGCAGTATTTT. Combining the CDR3 with reference TRBV14 and TRBJ2-3 gives the whole variable domain EAGVTQFPSHSVIEKGQTVTLRCDPISGHDNLYWYRRVMGKEIKFLLHFVKESKQDESGMPNNRFLAERTGGTYSTLKVQPAELEDSGVYFCASSREDTDTQYFGPGTRLTVL.

CDR3 in amino acids: CASSFLPGNSNQPQHF. CDR3 sequence (DNA): TGTGCCAGCAGCTTCTTACCAGGGAATAGCAATCAGCCCCAGCATTTT. The rearrangement links TRBV5-6 to TRBJ1-5; possibly TRBD1 for D (5 bases). Germline CDR1 and CDR2: SGHDT and YYEEEE. CDR3 length: 16 amino acids. With 2 bases removed from V and 0 bases from J, the gap between germline ends came to 12 bases.

The chain has TRBV9 and TRBJ2-6; no clear D. Germline CDR1 and CDR2: SGDLS and YYNGEE. Trimming pared 5 bases from V and 0 bases from J, leaving 6 bases between. This CDR3 is 14 amino acids long. CDR3 region: CASSRPSGANVLTF. In DNA form, the CDR3 reads TGTGCCAGCAGTCGTCCCTCTGGGGCCAACGTCCTGACTTTC.

The chain links TRBV30 to TRBJ1-2, with a tentative D call TRBD1 (6 bases). Germline V gene data show CDR1 as GTSNPN and CDR2 as SVGIG (reference sequence). The CDR3 sequence is 14 residues long. V lost 4 bases and J 8 bases, leaving 20 bases between the germline ends. The CDR3 DNA is TGTGCCTGGACCAAAACAGGGACGGGGCCGGGCTACACCTTC. This encodes CAWTKTGTGPGYTF.

CDR3 nucleotide sequence: TGTGCCAGCAGTCTACAGGGGTTTCAGCCCCAGCATTTT. Protein product: CASSLQGFQPQHF. The gene calls are TRBV7-2 and TRBJ1-5, with 7 bases lining up with TRBD1. Germline V gene data show CDR1 as SGHTA and CDR2 as FQGNSA. This CDR3 is 13 amino acids long. V lost 6 bases, J lost 6 bases, and 5 bases stayed unmatched.

Details on this clone: Sequence at one end of the junction differs from germline and may be a read error. The V call is TRBV5-1, the J call TRBJ2-5, with 12 bases that match TRBD2. The CDR3 has 15 residues. The germline V gene has CDR1 SGHRS and CDR2 YFSETQ. The CDR3 region is CASSWGLAGQATQYF. The CDR3 nucleotides read TGCGCCAGCAGCTGGGGACTAGCGGGTCAAGCGACCCAGTACTTC.

The J gene is TRBJ1-2, the V gene TRBV18; 7 bases line up with TRBD1. The CDR3 is 15 amino acids. V lost 3 bases to trimming and J lost 8 bases; unmatched junction nucleotides: 12. The germline V gene has CDR1 KGHSH and CDR2 LQKENI. The CDR3 reads CASSPDRVKLVGYTF. Written as DNA, the CDR3 is TGTGCCAGCTCACCCGACAGGGTGAAGTTAGTAGGCTACACCTTC.

The chain uses TRBV5-1 and TRBJ2-2; D might be TRBD1 (5 bases). Trimming stripped 2 bases from V and 4 bases from J, with 15 bases between. Germline V gene data show CDR1 as SGHRS and CDR2 as YFSETQ. This CDR3 contains 16 residues. In nucleotides, the CDR3 is TGCGCCAGCAGCTTTTCTGGGCAGGGCGTCACCGGGGAGCTGTTTTTT. As protein: CASSFSGQGVTGELFF.

On this clone itself: The junction departs from the called germline gene at one end, perhaps through a read error. This chain links TRBV7-9 with TRBJ1-4; TRBD1 aligns across 7 bases. The CDR3 extends over 16 amino acids. The V gene's germline CDR1 is SEHNR and CDR2 FQNEAQ (reference sequence). CDR3 in DNA: TGTTCCAGCAGCTTTGGGGCAGGGGGAAGGGATGAAAAACTGTTTTTT. It is translated as CSSSFGAGGRDEKLFF.

The chain is built from TRBV7-9 and TRBJ2-5; 13 bases are shared with TRBD2. The CDR3 has 16 amino acids. The trim removed 1 base at V and 4 bases at J, leaving 3 bases unmatched. CDR1 and CDR2 from the germline V gene are SEHNR and FQNEAQ (reference sequence). This CDR3 reads CASSLGTSGRTETQYF. DNA of the CDR3: TGTGCCAGCAGCTTAGGGACTAGCGGGAGAACAGAGACCCAGTACTTC. Full variable domain (missing parts from reference TRBV7-9 and TRBJ2-5): DTGVSQNPRHKITKRGQNVTFRCDPISEHNRLYWYRQTLGQGPEFLTYFQNEAQLEKSRLLSDRFSAERPKGSFSTLEIQRTEQGDSAMYLCASSLGTSGRTETQYFGPGTRLLVL.

The rearrangement uses TRBV6-1 and TRBJ1-1, with 12 bases aligning to TRBD1. The CDR3 is 14 residues long. Trimming cost V 6 bases and J 11 bases; bases outside gene matches: 10. From germline, CDR1 is MNHNS and CDR2 SASEGT. CDR3 coding DNA: TGTGCCAGCAGAGGGGACAGGGGGCCGTCATGGGCTTTCTTT. It codes for CASRGDRGPSWAFF.

The chain employs TRBV25-1 and TRBJ1-2; 8 bases fit TRBD1. With 3 bases clipped from V and 4 bases from J, the junction kept 7 bases outside the gene matches. Germline CDR1 reads MGHDK; CDR2 reads SYGVNS. This CDR3 has 15 residues. CDR3 bases: TGTGCCAGCAGTGACTTCAGGGGGCGGAGCTATGGCTACACCTTC. Protein product: CASSDFRGRSYGYTF.

The gene calls are TRBV19 and TRBJ2-2; 9 bases fit TRBD1. The CDR3 has 16 residues. CDR1 LNHDA and CDR2 SQIVND come from the germline V gene (reference sequence). V lost 7 bases to trimming and J lost 5 bases; unmatched junction nucleotides: 11. The CDR3 DNA reads as TGTGCCAGTATGGGATGGACAGGGGTGGAGACCGGGGAGCTGTTTTTT. It is translated as CASMGWTGVETGELFF.

The J gene is TRBJ2-7, the V gene TRBV9; TRBD2 matches 10 bases. V shed 2 bases, J shed 6 bases, and the junction held 11 bases outside the gene matches. The germline V gene encodes CDR1 SGDLS and CDR2 YYNGEE. This CDR3 region has 16 residues. This CDR3 reads CASSVSPSGSFVEQYF. CDR3 nucleotide sequence: TGTGCCAGCAGCGTTTCGCCTAGCGGGAGTTTTGTCGAGCAGTACTTC. The complete variable domain, with remaining parts taken from reference TRBV9 and TRBJ2-7, reads DSGVTQTPKHLITATGQRVTLRCSPRSGDLSVYWYQQSLDQGLQFLIQYYNGEERAKGNILERFSAQQFPDLHSELNLSSLELGDSALYFCASSVSPSGSFVEQYFGPGTRLTVT.

The gene calls are TRBV2 and TRBJ1-3; no clear D gene. Per the germline V gene, CDR1 is SNHLY and CDR2 is FYNNEI. Trimming removed 6 bases at V and 6 bases at J, with 18 bases between. This CDR3 region has 15 residues. The CDR3 sequence is CASRMEEGSENTIYF. CDR3 DNA: TGTGCCAGCAGGATGGAAGAGGGTAGCGAAAACACCATATATTTT. The full variable domain, completed using reference TRBV2 and TRBJ1-3, is EPEVTQTPSHQVTQMGQEVILRCVPISNHLYFYWYRQILGQKVEFLVSFYNNEISEKSEIFDDQFSVERPDGSNFTLKIRSTKLEDSAMYFCASRMEEGSENTIYFGEGSWLTVV.

Only a few counts were recorded for this clone. The chain joins TRBV10-1 to TRBJ1-2; TRBD1 might be the D (5 bases). Germline V gives CDR1 WNHNN, CDR2 SYGVQD (reference sequence). CDR3 length: 15 amino acids. V was pared by 1 base and J by 4 bases, with 13 bases between. CDR3 loop: CASSEWQGGPYGYTF. CDR3 bases: TGCGCCAGCAGTGAGTGGCAGGGAGGCCCCTATGGCTACACCTTC.

The rearrangement uses TRBV30 and TRBJ2-3; TRBD2 aligns across 13 bases. The CDR3 contains 16 residues. Per germline, CDR1 GTSNPN and CDR2 SVGIG (reference sequence). V was pared by 2 bases and J by 5 bases, with 7 bases of the junction left unmatched. CDR3 residues: CAWSYGLAGEKDTQYF. In DNA, the CDR3 is TGTGCCTGGAGTTACGGACTAGCGGGAGAAAAAGATACGCAGTATTTT.

This clone has just one count. V and J are TRBV27 and TRBJ2-7; 9 bases line up with TRBD1. Germline V gene lookup returns CDR1 MNHEY and CDR2 SMNVEV (reference sequence). V dropped 10 bases and J dropped 5; count of bases not matched to a gene: 12. This CDR3 has 14 residues. The DNA for the CDR3 is TGTGCCATCGCACCGGGACAGGGAACCCACGAGCAGTACTTC. Protein sequence: CAIAPGQGTHEQYF.

The CDR3 sequence: CASSRVNEQFF. The CDR3 DNA reads as TGTGCCAGCAGCCGAGTCAATGAGCAGTTCTTC. This chain joins TRBV6-5 and TRBJ2-1; D uncertain. The germline V gene has CDR1 MNHEY and CDR2 SVGAGI. V lost 6 bases and J lost 6, with 6 bases in between. The CDR3 is made up of 11 amino acids.

The rearrangement links TRBV5-5 to TRBJ2-7; D gene ambiguous. The germline V gene has CDR1 SGHKS and CDR2 YYEKEE (reference sequence). V was cut by 4 bases and J by 0 bases, with 5 bases left in between. CDR3 length: 12 residues. The CDR3 DNA is TGTGCCAGCAGCGCGAGCTCCTACGAGCAGTACTTC. Translating gives CASSASSYEQYF.